This TCR beta chain originates from a study of blood T cells in healthy people across ages. General observations from the study: CMV status of donors was unknown, possibly confounding expanded clonotype changes. Both higher diversity and more naive CD4+ cells marked long-lived donors when set against aged donors.

The CDR3 contains 13 residues. Trimming shortened V by 5 bases and J by 9 bases, and 14 bases separated the two germline ends. Germline CDR1 reads DFQATT; CDR2 reads SNEGSKA (reference sequence). The use of a sample-barcoded 5' primer and a J-beta primer mix characterized a second PCR of roughly 7 to 11 cycles. Through a template-switch adaptor with 12 random nucleotides, each cDNA molecule received a tag. TCRdb reprocessed the 5' RACE reads with MiXCR, giving one entry per CDR3 protein. Among about 1.5 million distinct CDR3 sequences, 40% to 50% were seen once, and the ten largest hold 7.9%. This clonotype showed up just a few times. What it binds is unknown. The sample, 9 to 10 milliliters of peripheral blood, was drawn from each donor.

This TCR came from a woman younger than 35 in good health. The chain links TRBV20-1 to TRBJ2-6; D uncertain. The sequenced sample was blood. Here the CDR3 reads CSAEHSRNNVLTF. CDR3 nucleotide sequence: TGCAGTGCTGAGCACTCGCGAAACAACGTCCTGACTTTC.